This TCR beta chain comes out of a study of T cell responses to AZD1222 COVID-19 vaccine. Study in general: Both about-4-week and about-12-week second-dose recipients were combined.

Assay used: immunoSEQ multiplex PCR; TCRdb lists only in-frame clones, some missing. The table includes under 150,000 clones, around 90% detected once. Regarding this clone: Its antigen is unknown.

Overall study results and limits: The study found vaccine-associated CD4 TCRs spanning spike, dominant at 160-218 and 743-854.

From germline, CDR1 is MGHDK and CDR2 SYGVNS. The ends were cut back, 2 bases at V and 5 bases at J, with 12 bases in the middle. The CDR3 totals 14 residues. The sequence derives from an adult in good health. The chain couples TRBV25-1 to TRBJ2-5, with D possibly matching TRBD1 (6 bases). Sample: peripheral blood, taken on day 0 of AZD1222 vaccination. This chain's CDR3 is CASSERQDLETQYF. CDR3 in DNA: TGTGCCAGCAGTGAAAGACAGGATTTGGAGACCCAGTACTTC.